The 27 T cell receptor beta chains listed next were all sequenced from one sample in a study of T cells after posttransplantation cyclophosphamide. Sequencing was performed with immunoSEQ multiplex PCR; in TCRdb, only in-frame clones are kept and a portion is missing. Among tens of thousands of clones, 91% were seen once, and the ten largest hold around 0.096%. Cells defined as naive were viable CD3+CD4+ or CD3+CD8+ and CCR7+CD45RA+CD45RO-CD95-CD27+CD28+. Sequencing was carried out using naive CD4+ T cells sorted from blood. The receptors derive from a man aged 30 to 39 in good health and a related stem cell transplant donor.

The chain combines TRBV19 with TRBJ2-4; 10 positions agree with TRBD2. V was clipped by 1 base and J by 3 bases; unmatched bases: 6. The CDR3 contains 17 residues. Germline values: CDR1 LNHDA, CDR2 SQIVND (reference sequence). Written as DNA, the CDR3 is TGTGCCAGTAGTATAGCGCTAGCGGGGGCTTTCAAAAACATTCAGTACTTC. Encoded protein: CASSIALAGAFKNIQYF.

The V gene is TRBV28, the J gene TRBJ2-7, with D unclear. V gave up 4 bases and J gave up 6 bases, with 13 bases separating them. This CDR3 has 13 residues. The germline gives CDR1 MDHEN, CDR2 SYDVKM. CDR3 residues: CASSSCTWCEQYF. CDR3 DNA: TGTGCCAGCAGTTCGTGTACTTGGTGCGAGCAGTACTTC. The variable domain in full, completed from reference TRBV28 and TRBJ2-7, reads DVKVTQSSRYLVKRTGEKVFLECVQDMDHENMFWYRQDPGLGLRLIYFSYDVKMKEKGDIPEGYSVSREKKERFSLILESASTNQTSMYLCASSSCTWCEQYFGPGTRLTVT.

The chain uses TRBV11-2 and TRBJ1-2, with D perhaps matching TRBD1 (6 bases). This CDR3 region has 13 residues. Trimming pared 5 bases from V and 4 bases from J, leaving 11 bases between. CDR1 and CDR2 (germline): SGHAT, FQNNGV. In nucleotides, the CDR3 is TGTGCCAGCAGCCGGGACACAGTCTATGGCTACACCTTC. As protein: CASSRDTVYGYTF.

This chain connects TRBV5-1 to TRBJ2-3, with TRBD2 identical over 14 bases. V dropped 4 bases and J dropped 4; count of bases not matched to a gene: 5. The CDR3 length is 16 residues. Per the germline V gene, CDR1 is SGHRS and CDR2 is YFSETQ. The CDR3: CASSMTSGGVADTQYF. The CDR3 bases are TGCGCCAGCAGCATGACTAGCGGGGGGGTCGCAGATACGCAGTATTTT. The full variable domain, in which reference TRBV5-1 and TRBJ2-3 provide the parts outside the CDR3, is KAGVTQTPRYLIKTRGQQVTLSCSPISGHRSVSWYQQTPGQGLQFLFEYFSETQRNKGNFPGRFSGRQFSNSRSEMNVSTLELGDSALYLCASSMTSGGVADTQYFGPGTRLTVL.

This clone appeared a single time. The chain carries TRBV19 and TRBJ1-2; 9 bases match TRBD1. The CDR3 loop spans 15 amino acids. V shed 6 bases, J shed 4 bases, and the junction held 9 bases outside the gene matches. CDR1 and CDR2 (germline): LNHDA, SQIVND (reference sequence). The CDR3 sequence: CASRPNPTGGYGYTF. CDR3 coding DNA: TGTGCCAGTAGACCGAACCCGACAGGGGGCTATGGCTACACCTTC.

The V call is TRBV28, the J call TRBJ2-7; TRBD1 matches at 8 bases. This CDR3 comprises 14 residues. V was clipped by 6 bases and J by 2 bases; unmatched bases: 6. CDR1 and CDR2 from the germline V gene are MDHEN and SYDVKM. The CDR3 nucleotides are TGTGCCAGCAGCACCAGGGGGCAGGCCTACGAGCAGTACTTC. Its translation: CASSTRGQAYEQYF. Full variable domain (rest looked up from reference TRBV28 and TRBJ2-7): DVKVTQSSRYLVKRTGEKVFLECVQDMDHENMFWYRQDPGLGLRLIYFSYDVKMKEKGDIPEGYSVSREKKERFSLILESASTNQTSMYLCASSTRGQAYEQYFGPGTRLTVT.

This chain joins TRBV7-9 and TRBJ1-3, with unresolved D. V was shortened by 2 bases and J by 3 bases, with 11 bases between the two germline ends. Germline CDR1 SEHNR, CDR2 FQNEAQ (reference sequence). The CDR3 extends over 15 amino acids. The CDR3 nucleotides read TGTGCCAGCAGCTTATACGGGGAAAGTGGAAACACCATATATTTT. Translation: CASSLYGESGNTIYF.

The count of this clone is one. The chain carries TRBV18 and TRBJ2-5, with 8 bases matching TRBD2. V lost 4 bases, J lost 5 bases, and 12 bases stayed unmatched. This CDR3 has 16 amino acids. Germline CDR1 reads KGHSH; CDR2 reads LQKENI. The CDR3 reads CASSQQAGALRETQYF. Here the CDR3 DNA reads TGTGCCAGCTCACAACAAGCGGGGGCCCTACGGGAGACCCAGTACTTC.

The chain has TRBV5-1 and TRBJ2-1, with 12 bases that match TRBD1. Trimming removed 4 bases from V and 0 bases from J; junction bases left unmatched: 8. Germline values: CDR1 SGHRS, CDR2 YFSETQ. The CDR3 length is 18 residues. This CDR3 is CASSPGTGGLGSYNEQFF. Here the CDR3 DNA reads TGCGCCAGCAGCCCCGGGACAGGGGGCCTGGGCTCCTACAATGAGCAGTTCTTC. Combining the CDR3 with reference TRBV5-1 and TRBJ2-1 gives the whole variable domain KAGVTQTPRYLIKTRGQQVTLSCSPISGHRSVSWYQQTPGQGLQFLFEYFSETQRNKGNFPGRFSGRQFSNSRSEMNVSTLELGDSALYLCASSPGTGGLGSYNEQFFGPGTRLTVL.

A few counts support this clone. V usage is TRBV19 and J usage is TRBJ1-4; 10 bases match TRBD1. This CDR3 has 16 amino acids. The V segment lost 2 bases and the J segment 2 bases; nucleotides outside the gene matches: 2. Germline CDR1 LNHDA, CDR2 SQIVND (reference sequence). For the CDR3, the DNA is TGTGCCAGTAGTATACCGGGACAGGGGACTAATGAAAAACTGTTTTTT. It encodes CASSIPGQGTNEKLFF. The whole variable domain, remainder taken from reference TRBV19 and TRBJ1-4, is DGGITQSPKYLFRKEGQNVTLSCEQNLNHDAMYWYRQDPGQGLRLIYYSQIVNDFQKGDIAEGYSVSREKKESFPLTVTSAQKNPTAFYLCASSIPGQGTNEKLFFGSGTQLSVL.

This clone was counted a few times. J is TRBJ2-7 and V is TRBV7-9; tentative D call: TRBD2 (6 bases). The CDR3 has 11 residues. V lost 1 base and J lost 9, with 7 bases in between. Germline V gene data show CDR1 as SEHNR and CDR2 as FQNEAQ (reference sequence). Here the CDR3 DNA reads TGTGCCAGCAGCTTAGAGCGGGTGCAGTACTTC. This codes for CASSLERVQYF.

CDR3 sequence reads: CASSLGNRNGYTF. The CDR3 DNA is TGTGCCAGCAGCTTAGGTAACAGGAATGGCTACACCTTC. V usage is TRBV7-2 and J usage is TRBJ1-2; D might be TRBD1 (5 bases). The CDR3 extends over 13 amino acids. The V end was cut by 1 base, the J end by 6 bases, with 9 bases between. Germline V CDR1 and CDR2: SGHTA, FQGNSA.

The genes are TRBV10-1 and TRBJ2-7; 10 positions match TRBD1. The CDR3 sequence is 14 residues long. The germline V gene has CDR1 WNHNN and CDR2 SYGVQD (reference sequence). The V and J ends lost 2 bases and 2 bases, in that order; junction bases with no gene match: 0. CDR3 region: CASSEGQGAYEQYF. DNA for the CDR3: TGCGCCAGCAGTGAGGGACAGGGGGCCTACGAGCAGTACTTC.

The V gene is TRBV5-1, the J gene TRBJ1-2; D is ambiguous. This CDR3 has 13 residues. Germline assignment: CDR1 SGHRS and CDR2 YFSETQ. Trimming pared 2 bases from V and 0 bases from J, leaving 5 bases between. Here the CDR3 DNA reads TGCGCCAGCAGCTTCGGGGCTAACTATGGCTACACCTTC. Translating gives CASSFGANYGYTF.

The CDR3 nucleotides are TGTGCCAGCAGCTTAGGTACCGGGACAGGGGATTCACCCCTCCACTTT. This encodes CASSLGTGTGDSPLHF. The chain carries TRBV7-9 and TRBJ1-6; 10 bases fit TRBD1. V was pared by 1 base and J by 8 bases, with 5 bases of the junction left unmatched. Looked up from germline, CDR1 is SEHNR and CDR2 is FQNEAQ (reference sequence). The CDR3 extends over 16 amino acids.

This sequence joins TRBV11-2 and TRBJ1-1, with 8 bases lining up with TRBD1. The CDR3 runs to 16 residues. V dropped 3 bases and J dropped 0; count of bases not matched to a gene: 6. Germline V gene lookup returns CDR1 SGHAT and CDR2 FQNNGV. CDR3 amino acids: CASSFRGLEVNTEAFF. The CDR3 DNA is TGTGCCAGCAGCTTCAGGGGGCTTGAGGTGAACACTGAAGCTTTCTTT. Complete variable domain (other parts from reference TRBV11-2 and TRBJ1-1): EAGVAQSPRYKIIEKRQSVAFWCNPISGHATLYWYQQILGQGPKLLIQFQNNGVVDDSQLPKDRFSAERLKGVDSTLKIQPAKLEDSAVYLCASSFRGLEVNTEAFFGQGTRLTVV.

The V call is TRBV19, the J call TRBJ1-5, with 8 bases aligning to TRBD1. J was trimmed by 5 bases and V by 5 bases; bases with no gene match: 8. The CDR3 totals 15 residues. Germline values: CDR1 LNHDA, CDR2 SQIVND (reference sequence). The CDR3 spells CASSPQTGADQPQHF. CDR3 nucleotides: TGTGCCAGTAGTCCCCAGACAGGGGCTGATCAGCCCCAGCATTTT.

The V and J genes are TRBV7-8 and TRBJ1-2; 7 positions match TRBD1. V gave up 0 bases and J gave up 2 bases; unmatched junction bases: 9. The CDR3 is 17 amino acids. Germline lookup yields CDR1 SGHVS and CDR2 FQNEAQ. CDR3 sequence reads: CASSLAGVRGRNYGYTF. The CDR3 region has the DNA TGTGCCAGCAGCTTAGCGGGGGTCAGGGGGAGGAACTATGGCTACACCTTC.

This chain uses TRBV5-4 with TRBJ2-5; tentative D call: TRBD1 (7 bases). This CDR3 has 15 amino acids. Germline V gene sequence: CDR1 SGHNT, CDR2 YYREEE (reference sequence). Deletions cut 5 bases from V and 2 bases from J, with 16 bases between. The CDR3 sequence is CASRIGGAGQETQYF. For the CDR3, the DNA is TGTGCCAGCAGAATAGGGGGCGCGGGGCAAGAGACCCAGTACTTC.

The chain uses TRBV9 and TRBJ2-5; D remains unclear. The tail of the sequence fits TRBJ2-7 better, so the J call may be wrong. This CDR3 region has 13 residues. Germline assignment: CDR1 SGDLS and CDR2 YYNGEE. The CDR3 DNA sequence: TGTGCCAGCAGCGTAGCCGTGGGCCACGAGCAGTACTTC. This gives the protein CASSVAVGHEQYF.

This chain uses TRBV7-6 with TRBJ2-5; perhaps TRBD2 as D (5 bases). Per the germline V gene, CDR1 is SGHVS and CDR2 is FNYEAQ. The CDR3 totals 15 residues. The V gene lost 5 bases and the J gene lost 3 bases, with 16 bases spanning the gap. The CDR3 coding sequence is TGTGCCAGCAGCCCCTTTACTTGGGAGAAAGAGACCCAGTACTTC. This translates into CASSPFTWEKETQYF.

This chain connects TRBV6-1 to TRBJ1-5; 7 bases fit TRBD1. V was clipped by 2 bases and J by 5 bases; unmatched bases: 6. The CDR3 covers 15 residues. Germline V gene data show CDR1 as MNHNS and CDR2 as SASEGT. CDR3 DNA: TGTGCCAGCAGTGAATTGTCAGGGGGGTATCAGCCCCAGCATTTT. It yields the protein CASSELSGGYQPQHF.

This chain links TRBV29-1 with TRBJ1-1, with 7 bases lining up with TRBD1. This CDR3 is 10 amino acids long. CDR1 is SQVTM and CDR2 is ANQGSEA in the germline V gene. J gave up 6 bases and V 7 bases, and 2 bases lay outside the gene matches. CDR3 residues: CSGGTAEAFF. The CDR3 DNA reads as TGCAGCGGCGGGACAGCTGAAGCTTTCTTT.

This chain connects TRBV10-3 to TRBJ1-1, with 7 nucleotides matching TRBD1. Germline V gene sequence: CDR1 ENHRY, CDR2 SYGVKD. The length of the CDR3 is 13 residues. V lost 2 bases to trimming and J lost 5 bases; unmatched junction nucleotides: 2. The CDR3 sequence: CAISEMTGTEAFF. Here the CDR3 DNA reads TGTGCCATCAGTGAGATGACAGGGACTGAAGCTTTCTTT.

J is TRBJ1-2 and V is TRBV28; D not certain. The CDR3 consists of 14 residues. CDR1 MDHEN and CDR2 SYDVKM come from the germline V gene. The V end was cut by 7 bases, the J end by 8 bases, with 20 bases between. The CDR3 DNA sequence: TGTGCCAGCACCCCCGGGAGGGAGGAGGACGGCTACACCTTC. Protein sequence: CASTPGREEDGYTF.

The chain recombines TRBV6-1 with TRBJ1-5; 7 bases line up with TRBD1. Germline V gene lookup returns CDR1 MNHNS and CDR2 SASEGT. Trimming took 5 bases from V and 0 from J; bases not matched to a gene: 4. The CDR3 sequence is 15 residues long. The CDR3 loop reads CASSIGTVSNQPQHF. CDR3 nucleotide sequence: TGTGCCAGCAGTATAGGGACAGTTAGCAATCAGCCCCAGCATTTT.

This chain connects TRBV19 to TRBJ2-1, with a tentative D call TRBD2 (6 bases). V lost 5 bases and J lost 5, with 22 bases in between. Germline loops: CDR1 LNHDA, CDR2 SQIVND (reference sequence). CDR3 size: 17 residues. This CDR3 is CASSYIPRLGANNEQFF. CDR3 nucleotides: TGTGCCAGTAGTTACATCCCCCGACTAGGGGCCAACAATGAGCAGTTCTTC.